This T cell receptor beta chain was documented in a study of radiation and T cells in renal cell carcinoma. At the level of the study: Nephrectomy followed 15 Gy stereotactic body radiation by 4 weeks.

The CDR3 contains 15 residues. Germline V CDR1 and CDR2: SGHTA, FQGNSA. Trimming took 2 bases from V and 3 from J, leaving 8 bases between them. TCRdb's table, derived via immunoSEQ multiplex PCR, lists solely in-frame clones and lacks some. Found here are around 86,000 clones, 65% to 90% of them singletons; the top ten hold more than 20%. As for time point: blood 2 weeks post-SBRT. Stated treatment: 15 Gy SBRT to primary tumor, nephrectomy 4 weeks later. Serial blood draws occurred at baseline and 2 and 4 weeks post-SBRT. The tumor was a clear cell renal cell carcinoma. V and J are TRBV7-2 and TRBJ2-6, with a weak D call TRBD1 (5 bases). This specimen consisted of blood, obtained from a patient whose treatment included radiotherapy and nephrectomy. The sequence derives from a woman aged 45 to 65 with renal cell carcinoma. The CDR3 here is CASSLRGIGANVLTF. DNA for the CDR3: TGTGCCAGCAGCTTAAGGGGCATTGGGGCCAACGTCCTGACTTTC.